This T cell receptor beta chain is from a study of blood T cell repertoires in COVID-19. Sequenced by immunoSEQ multiplex PCR; TCRdb stores in-frame clones only, minus some. The profile shows over 150,000 clones, about nine tenths of them singletons. The germline gives CDR1 KGHSH, CDR2 LQKENI. The CDR3 is 16 amino acids. V gave up 0 bases and J gave up 2 bases, with 10 bases separating them. Sequencing was done on a sample of peripheral blood. The clonotype originates from a woman between 55 and 75 years old who had recovered from COVID-19. This chain links TRBV18 with TRBJ2-2; tentatively, D is TRBD2 (6 bases). CDR3 coding DNA: TGTGCCAGCTCACCACCGGGACTTTCAAACACCGGGGAGCTGTTTTTT. It codes for CASSPPGLSNTGELFF.